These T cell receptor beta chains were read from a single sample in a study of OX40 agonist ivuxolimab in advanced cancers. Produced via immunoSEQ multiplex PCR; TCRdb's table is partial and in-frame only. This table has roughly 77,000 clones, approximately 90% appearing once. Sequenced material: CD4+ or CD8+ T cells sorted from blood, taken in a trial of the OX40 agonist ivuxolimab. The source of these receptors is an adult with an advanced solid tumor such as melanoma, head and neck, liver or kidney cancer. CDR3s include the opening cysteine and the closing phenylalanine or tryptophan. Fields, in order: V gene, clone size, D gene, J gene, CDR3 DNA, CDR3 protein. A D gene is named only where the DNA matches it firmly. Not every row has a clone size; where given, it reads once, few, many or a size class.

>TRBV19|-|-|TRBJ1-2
TGTGCCAGTAGTATGTTGGACTATGGCTACACCTTC
CASSMLDYGYTF
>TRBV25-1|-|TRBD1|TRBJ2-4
TGTGCCAGCAGTCCGGGACAGGGTATCAAAAACATTCAGTACTTC
CASSPGQGIKNIQYF
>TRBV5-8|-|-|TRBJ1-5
TGTGCCAGCAGCTCATATACGCAAGTTAGCAATCAGCCCCAGCATTTT
CASSSYTQVSNQPQHF
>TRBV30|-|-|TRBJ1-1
TGTGCCTGGAAGCGGGGAAATCAGTGGGAAGCTTTCTTT
CAWKRGNQWEAFF
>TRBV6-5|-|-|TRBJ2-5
TGTGCCAGCAGCTCTGGCCAAGAGACCCAGTACTTC
CASSSGQETQYF
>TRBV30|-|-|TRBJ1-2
TGTGCCTGGAGTGTACGGAGAGAGGGTGGCTACACCTTC
CAWSVRREGGYTF
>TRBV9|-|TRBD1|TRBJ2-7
TGTGCCAGCAGCCCCCGGGACAGGGGCCACGAGCAGTACTTC
CASSPRDRGHEQYF
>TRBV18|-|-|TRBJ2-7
TGTGCCAGCTCGCGGACCGACTACGAGCAGTACTTC
CASSRTDYEQYF
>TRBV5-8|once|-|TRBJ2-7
TGTGCCAGCAGCTGGCAACCGGGACCCACCTACGAGCAGTACTTC
CASSWQPGPTYEQYF
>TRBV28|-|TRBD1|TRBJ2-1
TGTGCCAGCAGTTTAATACGGTGGGGGCCAGGGGGTAATGAGCAGTTCTTC
CASSLIRWGPGGNEQFF
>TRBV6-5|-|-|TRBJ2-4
TGTGCCAGTTGGACGTTAGCCAAAAACATTCAGTACTTC
CASWTLAKNIQYF
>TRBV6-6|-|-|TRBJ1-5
TGTGCCAGCAGTTTGGGGAGACAGCCCCAGCATTTT
CASSLGRQPQHF
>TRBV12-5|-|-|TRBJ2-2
TGTGCTACCGCCAGGGACATCGGGGAGCTGTTTTTT
CATARDIGELFF
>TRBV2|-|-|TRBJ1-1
TGTGCCAGCAGTGAATTATTCGGAGCTTTCTTT
CASSELFGAFF
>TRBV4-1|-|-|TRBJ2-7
TGCGCCAGCAGCCAAGCTCCTAGCGCCCACGAGCAGTACTTC
CASSQAPSAHEQYF
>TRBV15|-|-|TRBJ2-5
TGTGCCACCAGCAGAGACCCAACCGGGGAGACCCAGTACTTC
CATSRDPTGETQYF
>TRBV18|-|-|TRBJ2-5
TGTGCCAGCTCGGCCAGGCAGCGGGAGACCCAGTACTTC
CASSARQRETQYF
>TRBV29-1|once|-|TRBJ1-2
TGCAGCGTTGGAAATGGACAAGGGCCCTATGGCTACACCTTC
CSVGNGQGPYGYTF
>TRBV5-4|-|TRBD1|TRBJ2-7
TGTGCCAGCAGCCGGGACAGCTACGAGCAGTACTTC
CASSRDSYEQYF
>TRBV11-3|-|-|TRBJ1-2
TGTGCCAGCAGCCAGCGACAGACCAACTATGGCTACACCTTC
CASSQRQTNYGYTF
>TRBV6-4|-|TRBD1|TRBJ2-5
TGTGCCAGCAGTAGGGGACAGGGGCCTCAAGAGACCCAGTACTTC
CASSRGQGPQETQYF
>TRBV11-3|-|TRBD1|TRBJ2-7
TGCGCCAGCAGCTTCCGACAGGGTCCCTACGAGCAGTACTTC
CASSFRQGPYEQYF
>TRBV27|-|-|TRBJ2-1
TGTGCCAGCAGCCTAGGGGGTCTCAGGGAGCAGTTCTTC
CASSLGGLREQFF
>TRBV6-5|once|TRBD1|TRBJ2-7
TGTGCCAGCAGTTGGACAGGGGCCGAGCAGTACTTC
CASSWTGAEQYF
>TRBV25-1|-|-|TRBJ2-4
TGTGCCAGCAGTGACAGGCTAGCCAAAAACATTCAGTACTTC
CASSDRLAKNIQYF
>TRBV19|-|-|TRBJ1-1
TGTGCCAGTAGTGTAGGGGGGATCACTGAAGCTTTCTTT
CASSVGGITEAFF
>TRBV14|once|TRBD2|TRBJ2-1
TGTGCCAGCAGCCAAGATCCACCTTTGGCGGGAGTGGACAATGAGCAGTTCTTC
CASSQDPPLAGVDNEQFF
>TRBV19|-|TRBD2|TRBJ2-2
TGTGCCAGTAGTATAGATCCCGGGAGGACCGAGAACACCGGGGAGCTGTTTTTT
CASSIDPGRTENTGELFF
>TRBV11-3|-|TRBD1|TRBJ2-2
TGTGCCACCCAGGGGGTGAACACCGGGGAGCTGTTTTTT
CATQGVNTGELFF
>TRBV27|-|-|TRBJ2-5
TGTGCCAGCAGCCCGAACTACTTGGGCAGGGGGACCCAGTACTTC
CASSPNYLGRGTQYF
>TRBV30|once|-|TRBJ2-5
TGTGCCTGGAGTGCCGGGACACAACAAGAGACCCAGTACTTC
CAWSAGTQQETQYF
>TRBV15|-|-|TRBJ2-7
TGTGCCACCAGCCCGGGCGGAAAACCCTACGAGCAGTACTTC
CATSPGGKPYEQYF
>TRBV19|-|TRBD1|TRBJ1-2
TGTGCCAGTAATTCCGGGACAGGGGTTGACGGAGGCTACACCTTC
CASNSGTGVDGGYTF
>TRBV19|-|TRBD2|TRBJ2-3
TGTGCCAGTAGTATTTTCACTAGCGGAAGGGGAGATACGCAGTATTTT
CASSIFTSGRGDTQYF
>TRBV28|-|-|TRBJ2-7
TGTGCCAGCACCCGGGACCTCCACGAGCAGTACTTC
CASTRDLHEQYF
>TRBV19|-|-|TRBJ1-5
TGTGCCAGTAGTTATGATGGGGGGCCGGGCAATCAGCCCCAGCATTTT
CASSYDGGPGNQPQHF
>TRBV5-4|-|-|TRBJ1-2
TGTGCCAGCAGCTTTCTGGGTGAGAGCTCTGGCTACACCTTC
CASSFLGESSGYTF
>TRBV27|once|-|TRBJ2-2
TGTGCCAGCAGCCAGACGGACCTTATTAACACCGGGGAGCTGTTTTTT
CASSQTDLINTGELFF
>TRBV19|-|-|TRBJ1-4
TGTGCCAGTAGTGCCCTTCTAGGAGGGGATCCCAAAGAAAAACTGTTTTTT
CASSALLGGDPKEKLFF
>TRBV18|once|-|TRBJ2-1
TGTGCCAGCTCACCTATGGGGGATCGGGTCAATGAGCAGTTCTTC
CASSPMGDRVNEQFF
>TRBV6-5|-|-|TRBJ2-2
TGTGCCAGCAGTTCCGACAGGAACACCGGGGAGCTGTTTTTT
CASSSDRNTGELFF
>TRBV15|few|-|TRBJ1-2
TGTGCCACCAGCAGAGATCAGGGAGCGCGGCGCCGTGGCTACACCTTC
CATSRDQGARRRGYTF
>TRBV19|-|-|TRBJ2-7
TGTGCCAGTAGCTCCGTCCTAGAACGGAACGAGCAGTACTTC
CASSSVLERNEQYF
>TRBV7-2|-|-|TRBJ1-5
TGTGCCAGCAGCTTAAATTTCGTCGGATCGCGGGGTCAGCCCCAGCATTTT
CASSLNFVGSRGQPQHF
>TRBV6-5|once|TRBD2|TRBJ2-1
TGTGCCAGCAGTTACTCCAGCGGGAGTTGGAATGAGCAGTTCTTC
CASSYSSGSWNEQFF
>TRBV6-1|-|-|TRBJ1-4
TGTGCCAGCATGGTCGACTTGAATGAAAAACTGTTTTTT
CASMVDLNEKLFF
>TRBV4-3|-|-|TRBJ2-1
TGCGCCAGCAGCCAAGATTGGAGCAGGGCGTTTGATGAGCAGTTCTTC
CASSQDWSRAFDEQFF
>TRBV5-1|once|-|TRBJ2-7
TGCGCCAGCAGCTTGGGTGACGGGGGCGGGTACGAGCAGTACTTC
CASSLGDGGGYEQYF
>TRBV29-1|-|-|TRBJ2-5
TGCAGCGTCTCATCTAAACTCTTTGAGACCCAGTACTTC
CSVSSKLFETQYF
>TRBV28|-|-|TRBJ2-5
TGTGCCAGCAGTTTAATAGACCCCTTAGGAGAGACCCAGTACTTC
CASSLIDPLGETQYF
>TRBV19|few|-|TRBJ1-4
TGTGCCAGTAGCCAGGGACACCAGGGTGAAAAACTGTTTTTT
CASSQGHQGEKLFF
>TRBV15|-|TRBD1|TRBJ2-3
TGTGCCATAAAAGGACAGGGGGCTCTGACAGATACGCAGTATTTT
CAIKGQGALTDTQYF
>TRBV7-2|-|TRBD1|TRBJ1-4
TGTGCCAGCAGCTTAGGCAGGGGGCTCACAACTAATGAAAAACTGTTTTTT
CASSLGRGLTTNEKLFF
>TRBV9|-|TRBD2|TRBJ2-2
TGTGCCAGCAGCATAAGACTAGCGGGAGACACCGGGGAGCTGTTTTTT
CASSIRLAGDTGELFF
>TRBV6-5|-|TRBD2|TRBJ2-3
TGTGCCAGCCGGAGCGGGAGGCGAGATACGCAGTATTTT
CASRSGRRDTQYF
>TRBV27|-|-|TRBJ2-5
TGTGCCAGCAGTTTAACCTACGGCTCGGGCCAGTACTTC
CASSLTYGSGQYF
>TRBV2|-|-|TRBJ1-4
TGTGCCAGCAGTGCTGGGGGTAATGAAAAACTGTTTTTT
CASSAGGNEKLFF
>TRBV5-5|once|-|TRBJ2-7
TGTGCCAGCAGCTTCCGCAGGGTCACCTACGAGCAGTACTTC
CASSFRRVTYEQYF